Below, 26 T cell receptor beta chains from the same sample are listed, as sequenced in a study of cytomegalovirus exposure and HLA in healthy donors. A multiplex PCR was run with 60 Vbeta primers and 13 Jbeta primers. Sequenced by immunoSEQ multiplex PCR; TCRdb stores in-frame clones only, minus some. The table has 110,000 or so clones, around three quarters seen once. The material sequenced was PBMCs. All receptors derive from a woman in her forties or fifties in good health and CMV-seropositive.

The V and J genes are TRBV5-6 and TRBJ1-1; 8 bases agree with TRBD1. CDR1 and CDR2 (germline): SGHDT, YYEEEE. Trimming removed 5 bases from V and 5 bases from J; junction bases left unmatched: 8. The CDR3 is 14 amino acids. CDR3 in DNA: TGTGCCAGCAGAACACAGGGGGTTGGAACTGAAGCTTTCTTT. Translated: CASRTQGVGTEAFF.

V and J are TRBV5-1 and TRBJ1-6; D gene uncertain. The CDR3 runs to 17 residues. Germline-derived CDR1 and CDR2 are SGHRS and YFSETQ. Trimming removed 4 bases at V and 6 bases at J, with 20 bases between. In DNA form, the CDR3 reads TGCGCCAGCAGCACCGGGGAGAGGGTTGGAAGTAATTCACCCCTCCACTTT. Protein: CASSTGERVGSNSPLHF.

The chain combines TRBV29-1 with TRBJ2-5; no clear D. The germline V gene encodes CDR1 SQVTM and CDR2 ANQGSEA. CDR3 length equals 12 residues. V was shortened by 6 bases and J by 3 bases, with 11 bases between the two germline ends. The CDR3: CSVEEPEETQYF. The CDR3 coding sequence is TGCAGCGTCGAGGAGCCCGAAGAGACCCAGTACTTC.

This clone was detected a few times. The chain is built from TRBV19 and TRBJ2-6; no clear D. V was trimmed by 2 bases and J by 4 bases, leaving 9 bases between them. Germline V gives CDR1 LNHDA, CDR2 SQIVND (reference sequence). This CDR3 spans 15 amino acids. CDR3 sequence (DNA): TGTGCCAGTAGTATATCTGGGCGAGGGGCCAACGTCCTGACTTTC. Its translation is CASSISGRGANVLTF.

The gene calls are TRBV5-1 and TRBJ1-6, with D perhaps matching TRBD1 (6 bases). From germline, CDR1 is SGHRS and CDR2 YFSETQ. This CDR3 is built from 14 residues. The V gene lost 6 bases and the J gene lost 10 bases, with 17 bases spanning the gap. The CDR3 region has the DNA TGCGCCAGCACCCGGGCAGGGGAGGGATCACCCCTCCACTTT. This encodes CASTRAGEGSPLHF.

This rearrangement joins TRBV10-3 to TRBJ2-5; D perhaps matches TRBD1 (6 bases). The CDR3 has 13 amino acids. Trimming took 4 bases from V and 2 from J, leaving 8 bases between them. Germline V gene data show CDR1 as ENHRY and CDR2 as SYGVKD. The CDR3: CAISGQGQETQYF. The CDR3 nucleotides are TGTGCCATCAGTGGGCAGGGGCAAGAGACCCAGTACTTC.

The chain recombines TRBV6-1 with TRBJ2-1; TRBD1 matches 8 bases. Germline V gene lookup returns CDR1 MNHNS and CDR2 SASEGT. The CDR3 has 14 amino acids. Trimming removed 2 bases from V and 9 bases from J; junction bases left unmatched: 6. The DNA for the CDR3 is TGTGCCAGCAGTGAACGTCAGGGGGCGGTTGAGCAGTTCTTC. Its translation is CASSERQGAVEQFF.

Turning to this clone: A read error may produce the germline difference seen at one junction end. The chain couples TRBV27 to TRBJ2-4, with D possibly TRBD1 on 5 matching bases. The CDR3 extends over 16 amino acids. Germline V gene sequence: CDR1 MNHEY, CDR2 SMNVEV (reference sequence). The CDR3 is CASERVFLGAKNSQYF. The CDR3 DNA reads TGTGCCAGCGAAAGAGTTTTTTTAGGGGCCAAAAACAGTCAGTACTTC.

The chain has TRBV2 and TRBJ1-2; 7 nucleotides align to TRBD1. The V and J ends lost 7 bases and 8 bases, in that order; junction bases with no gene match: 13. Germline lookup yields CDR1 SNHLY and CDR2 FYNNEI. The CDR3 length is 14 residues. CDR3 DNA: TGTGCCAGCAACCATCCAGACAGGGCAGAGGGCTACACCTTC. Amino acids: CASNHPDRAEGYTF.

The sample holds a few counts of this clone. The genes are TRBV19 and TRBJ1-2, with 7 nucleotides matching TRBD1. With V trimmed by 9 bases and J by 4 bases, 8 bases remained unmatched. Looked up from germline, CDR1 is LNHDA and CDR2 is SQIVND (reference sequence). The CDR3 contains 13 residues. CDR3 protein: CASTPRDSYGYTF. The DNA for the CDR3 is TGTGCCAGCACCCCCCGGGACAGCTATGGCTACACCTTC.

The gene calls are TRBV18 and TRBJ2-1; TRBD2 matches 9 bases. V shed 2 bases, J shed 7 bases, and the junction held 6 bases outside the gene matches. The CDR3 covers 15 residues. Germline CDR1 KGHSH, CDR2 LQKENI. The CDR3 region has the DNA TGTGCCAGCTCACCAGGGGTAGCGGGGGTGAATGAGCAGTTCTTC. Protein product: CASSPGVAGVNEQFF.

This chain uses TRBV2 with TRBJ2-2; 7 nucleotides agree with TRBD2. J lost 5 bases, V lost 8 bases, and 14 bases had no gene match. This CDR3 contains 16 residues. The germline CDR1 and CDR2 sequences are SNHLY and FYNNEI. The chain's CDR3 is CASSIAGSGWTGELFF. The CDR3 DNA reads as TGTGCCAGCTCAATAGCGGGTTCTGGATGGACCGGGGAGCTGTTTTTT.

The V gene is TRBV18, the J gene TRBJ1-5; no clear D. The CDR3 has 13 residues. V gave up 5 bases and J gave up 3 bases, with 8 bases separating them. CDR1 and CDR2 from the germline V gene are KGHSH and LQKENI. The CDR3 coding sequence is TGTGCCAGCTCAACTACTATCAATCAGCCCCAGCATTTT. It is translated as CASSTTINQPQHF.

A note on this clone: At one end the junction does not follow the germline gene, possibly because of a read error. The rearrangement links TRBV5-4 to TRBJ2-6, with a possible D match to TRBD1 (5 bases). The CDR3 length is 16 residues. Looked up from germline, CDR1 is SGHNT and CDR2 is YYREEE (reference sequence). CDR3 amino acids: CASSHLVSSGANGLTF. DNA of the CDR3: TGTGCCAGCAGCCACCTAGTCAGCTCTGGGGCCAACGGCCTGACTTTC.

This clone appeared once. CDR3 DNA: TGTGCCAGCAGATCTGGACAGACCTACGAGCAGTACTTC. Residues: CASRSGQTYEQYF. This chain uses TRBV5-5 with TRBJ2-7, with a weak D call TRBD1 (6 bases). The CDR3 extends over 13 amino acids. V was pared by 5 bases and J by 2 bases, with 11 bases between. Germline CDR1 and CDR2: SGHKS and YYEKEE (reference sequence).

V usage is TRBV2 and J usage is TRBJ2-1; the match to TRBD2 covers 7 bases. Germline V gives CDR1 SNHLY, CDR2 FYNNEI. The trim removed 7 bases at V and 7 bases at J, leaving 13 bases unmatched. The CDR3 extends over 15 amino acids. The CDR3 spells CASNPRSGINNEQFF. As DNA, the CDR3 is TGTGCCAGCAATCCGAGGAGCGGGATCAATAATGAGCAGTTCTTC.

This rearrangement joins TRBV7-2 to TRBJ2-1, with unresolved D. The CDR3 loop spans 14 amino acids. V was cut by 5 bases and J by 10 bases, with 18 bases left in between. Germline lookup yields CDR1 SGHTA and CDR2 FQGNSA. The CDR3 DNA follows: TGTGCCAGCAGCCGCGGTTCATCCAATGGGGAGCAGTTCTTC. Its protein product is CASSRGSSNGEQFF.

This clone occurred a few times. The J gene is TRBJ2-1, the V gene TRBV9; 10 bases align to TRBD2. The germline gives CDR1 SGDLS, CDR2 YYNGEE. CDR3 size: 15 residues. V shed 4 bases, J shed 7 bases, and the junction held 8 bases outside the gene matches. CDR3 sequence (DNA): TGTGCCAGCAGCCCCCTAGCGGGAGTGGAGAATGAGCAGTTCTTC. Translation: CASSPLAGVENEQFF.

The V call is TRBV5-1, the J call TRBJ1-3; D is unresolved. There are 12 residues in the CDR3. CDR1 is SGHRS and CDR2 is YFSETQ in the germline V gene. V was clipped by 4 bases and J by 3 bases, with 5 bases between them. CDR3: CASSGDGNTIYF. The CDR3 DNA reads TGCGCCAGCAGCGGAGATGGAAACACCATATATTTT.

This chain joins TRBV5-4 and TRBJ2-2; TRBD1 aligns across 8 bases. The CDR3 is 16 amino acids. The V segment lost 4 bases and the J segment 0 bases; nucleotides outside the gene matches: 5. The V gene's germline CDR1 is SGHNT and CDR2 YYREEE (reference sequence). CDR3 DNA: TGTGCCAGCAGCAAGGACAGGGCCCCGAACACCGGGGAGCTGTTTTTT. Its protein is CASSKDRAPNTGELFF.

This chain joins TRBV19 and TRBJ2-2; 9 bases match TRBD1. In germline, CDR1 is LNHDA, CDR2 SQIVND (reference sequence). J lost 5 bases, V lost 6 bases, and 4 bases had no gene match. CDR3 length: 14 residues. CDR3 nucleotide sequence: TGTGCCAGTAGAAAGGACAGGGGTACCGGGGAGCTGTTTTTT. Translating gives CASRKDRGTGELFF.

V is TRBV5-4 and J is TRBJ2-3; tentative D call: TRBD1 (5 bases). Looked up from germline, CDR1 is SGHNT and CDR2 is YYREEE (reference sequence). The germline V and J ends were trimmed by 0 bases and 4 bases, with 9 bases remaining between them. The length of the CDR3 is 14 residues. The CDR3 bases are TGTGCCAGCAGCTTGGCCGGCAGGGCAGATACGCAGTATTTT. It yields the protein CASSLAGRADTQYF.

The chain recombines TRBV5-1 with TRBJ2-1; D is perhaps TRBD1 (5 bases). V was shortened by 0 bases and J by 1 base, with 5 bases between the two germline ends. CDR1 and CDR2 (germline): SGHRS, YFSETQ. The CDR3 sequence is 14 residues long. The CDR3 reads CASSLEGSYNEQFF. In nucleotides, the CDR3 is TGCGCCAGCAGCTTGGAGGGGTCCTACAATGAGCAGTTCTTC.

V and J are TRBV9 and TRBJ2-3, with 11 bases fitting TRBD2. Trimming removed 0 bases from V and 5 bases from J; junction bases left unmatched: 5. The germline V gene has CDR1 SGDLS and CDR2 YYNGEE. The CDR3 covers 16 residues. CDR3: CASSVGLAGTQDTQYF. CDR3 sequence (DNA): TGTGCCAGCAGCGTAGGACTAGCGGGGACGCAAGATACGCAGTATTTT.

This clone was picked up a small number of times. The chain recombines TRBV19 with TRBJ1-6; 8 bases are a match to TRBD1. The CDR3 loop spans 16 amino acids. Trimming cost V 1 base and J 5 bases; bases outside gene matches: 4. Germline values: CDR1 LNHDA, CDR2 SQIVND (reference sequence). CDR3 nucleotide sequence: TGTGCCAGTAGTATAGCCGGGACAGGAAATAATTCACCCCTCCACTTT. Residues: CASSIAGTGNNSPLHF.

The chain couples TRBV9 to TRBJ1-4, with 7 bases that match TRBD1. This CDR3 is 13 amino acids long. J was trimmed by 8 bases and V by 4 bases; bases with no gene match: 5. Germline CDR1 SGDLS, CDR2 YYNGEE. CDR3 sequence (DNA): TGTGCCAGCAGCCCCCCAGGGGGGGAAAAACTGTTTTTT. Amino acid sequence: CASSPPGGEKLFF.